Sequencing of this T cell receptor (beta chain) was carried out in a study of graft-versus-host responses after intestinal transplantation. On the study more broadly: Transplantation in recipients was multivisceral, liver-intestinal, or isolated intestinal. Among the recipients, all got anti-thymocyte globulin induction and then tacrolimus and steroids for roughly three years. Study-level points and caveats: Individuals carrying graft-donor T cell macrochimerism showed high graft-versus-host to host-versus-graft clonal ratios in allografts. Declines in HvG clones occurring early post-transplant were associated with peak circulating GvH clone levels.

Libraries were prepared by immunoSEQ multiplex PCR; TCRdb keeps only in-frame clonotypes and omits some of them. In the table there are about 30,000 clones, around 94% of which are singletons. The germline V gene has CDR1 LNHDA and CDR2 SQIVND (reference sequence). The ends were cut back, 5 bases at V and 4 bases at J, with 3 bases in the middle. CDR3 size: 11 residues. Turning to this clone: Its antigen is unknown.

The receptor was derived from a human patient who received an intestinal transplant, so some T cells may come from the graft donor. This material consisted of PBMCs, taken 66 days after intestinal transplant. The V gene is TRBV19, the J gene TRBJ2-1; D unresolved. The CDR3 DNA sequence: TGTGCCAGTAGTTATTACAATGAGCAGTTCTTC. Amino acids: CASSYYNEQFF.